Listed below are T cell receptor beta chains from one sample, sequenced in a study of T-cell reconstitution after alpha-beta-depleted transplantation in children. TCRdb re-called the PCR reads through MiXCR, storing one row per CDR3 protein. The profile covers fewer than 750,000 distinct CDR3 sequences, with 25% to 30% appearing a single time and 30% to 40% taken by the ten largest. This specimen was PBMCs, taken before TCRalphabeta/CD19-depleted stem cell transplant. The receptor source for this set is a boy in the first two years of life with Wiskott-Aldrich syndrome, due to receive a stem cell transplant. CDR3s include the opening cysteine and the closing phenylalanine or tryptophan. A D gene is named only where the DNA matches it firmly. A clone size is listed for some rows: how often the clone was seen (once, few, many), or a class if it is expanded.

v_gene: TRBV7-9; j_gene: TRBJ2-2; abundance: few; d_gene: TRBD2; CDR3nt: TGTGCCAGCAGCCCGGTAGCGGGAGGGGTGTTTTTT; CDR3aa: CASSPVAGGVFF
v_gene: TRBV10-3; j_gene: TRBJ2-3; abundance: -; d_gene: -; CDR3nt: TGTGCCATCAGTTATGGGAGAGCGGATACGCAGTATTTT; CDR3aa: CAISYGRADTQYF
v_gene: TRBV9; j_gene: TRBJ2-2; abundance: -; d_gene: -; CDR3nt: TGTGCCAGCAGCGTTTTTGGGGTGCCCGGGGAGCTGTTTTTT; CDR3aa: CASSVFGVPGELFF
v_gene: TRBV5-5; j_gene: TRBJ2-3; abundance: few; d_gene: TRBD2; CDR3nt: TGTGCCAGCAGCTGGAGACTAGCGGGAGGCCCAGATACGCAGTATTTT; CDR3aa: CASSWRLAGGPDTQYF
v_gene: TRBV7-9; j_gene: TRBJ1-2; abundance: few; d_gene: TRBD1; CDR3nt: TGTGCCAGCAGCTCTCAAGACAGGGGGCGAGGCTACACCTTC; CDR3aa: CASSSQDRGRGYTF
v_gene: TRBV7-6; j_gene: TRBJ2-7; abundance: -; d_gene: -; CDR3nt: TGTGCCAGCAGCTTAGCGAGCATACTAGGGGGCGAGCAGTACTTC; CDR3aa: CASSLASILGGEQYF
v_gene: TRBV20-1; j_gene: TRBJ2-1; abundance: -; d_gene: TRBD2; CDR3nt: TGCAGTGCTATAGCGGGAGACCGCGTTGCCTACAATGAGCAGTTCTTC; CDR3aa: CSAIAGDRVAYNEQFF
v_gene: TRBV9; j_gene: TRBJ2-3; abundance: few; d_gene: TRBD2; CDR3nt: TGTGCCAGCATCGATCCGGGACTAGATTCCGTTAAAGATACGCAGTATTTT; CDR3aa: CASIDPGLDSVKDTQYF
v_gene: TRBV7-2; j_gene: TRBJ2-3; abundance: few; d_gene: -; CDR3nt: TGTGCCAGCAGCCGAGACGGCGGGGGCACAGATACGCAGTATTTT; CDR3aa: CASSRDGGGTDTQYF
v_gene: TRBV6-5; j_gene: TRBJ1-6; abundance: few; d_gene: -; CDR3nt: TGTGCCAGCAGTCCCGGCTTACCACCCCTCCACTTT; CDR3aa: CASSPGLPPLHF
v_gene: TRBV27; j_gene: TRBJ2-5; abundance: few; d_gene: -; CDR3nt: TGTGCCAGCAGTTTAACACGGGGGCCGGGGGAGACCCAGTACTTC; CDR3aa: CASSLTRGPGETQYF
v_gene: TRBV19; j_gene: TRBJ2-1; abundance: -; d_gene: TRBD2; CDR3nt: TGTGCCAGTAGTCGTCTAGCGGGAACCAATGAGCAGTTCTTC; CDR3aa: CASSRLAGTNEQFF
v_gene: TRBV5-1; j_gene: TRBJ1-1; abundance: many; d_gene: -; CDR3nt: TGCGCCAGCAGCCGGGGCGACACTGAAGCTTTCTTT; CDR3aa: CASSRGDTEAFF
v_gene: TRBV5-1; j_gene: TRBJ2-6; abundance: few; d_gene: TRBD1; CDR3nt: TGCGCCAGCAGCGGCGTTCACCGGGACAGGGAAGTAGTTTGGGGGGCCAACGTCCTGACTTTC; CDR3aa: CASSGVHRDREVVWGANVLTF
v_gene: TRBV12-3/TRBV12-4; j_gene: TRBJ2-5; abundance: -; d_gene: TRBD2; CDR3nt: TGTGCCAGCAGTCCCCCCTTGCGGGAGGGCCGTCCGGAGACCCAGTACTTC; CDR3aa: CASSPPLREGRPETQYF
v_gene: TRBV6-5; j_gene: TRBJ2-5; abundance: -; d_gene: -; CDR3nt: TGTGCCAGCAGTTTGCCGCAGGGGGGACAAGAGACCCAGTACTTC; CDR3aa: CASSLPQGGQETQYF
v_gene: TRBV21-1; j_gene: TRBJ2-3; abundance: once; d_gene: -; CDR3nt: TGTGCCAGCAGCAAAGAAGCAGGCTCCACAGATACGCAGTATTTT; CDR3aa: CASSKEAGSTDTQYF
v_gene: TRBV29-1; j_gene: TRBJ2-7; abundance: -; d_gene: -; CDR3nt: TGCAGCGTTGGGGGGCGCGAGCAGTACTTC; CDR3aa: CSVGGREQYF
v_gene: TRBV6-2/TRBV6-3; j_gene: TRBJ2-1; abundance: -; d_gene: -; CDR3nt: TGTGCCAGCAGTTACTCGATCGGTATCGCGAGCGGGTTAAACAATGAGCAGTTCTTC; CDR3aa: CASSYSIGIASGLNNEQFF
v_gene: TRBV5-1; j_gene: TRBJ2-7; abundance: few; d_gene: TRBD1; CDR3nt: TGCGCCAGCCGAGGACAGGGCGTCTCCTACGAGCAGTACTTC; CDR3aa: CASRGQGVSYEQYF
v_gene: TRBV12-3/TRBV12-4; j_gene: TRBJ1-1; abundance: few; d_gene: -; CDR3nt: TGTGCCAGCAGTTTAGGTATTTCCTCGGAGCGAGCTTTCTTT; CDR3aa: CASSLGISSERAFF
v_gene: TRBV5-1; j_gene: TRBJ2-1; abundance: few; d_gene: -; CDR3nt: TGCGCCAGCAGCTTAGATTGGAGCACATCCTACAATGAGCAGTTCTTC; CDR3aa: CASSLDWSTSYNEQFF
v_gene: TRBV6-1; j_gene: TRBJ1-2; abundance: few; d_gene: TRBD1; CDR3nt: TGTGCCAACAGGAAGGAGGGGGCCTTCTATGGCTACACCTTC; CDR3aa: CANRKEGAFYGYTF
v_gene: TRBV15; j_gene: TRBJ1-5; abundance: few; d_gene: -; CDR3nt: TGTGCCACCAGCAGAGTTGGTAGCAATCAGCCCCAGCATTTT; CDR3aa: CATSRVGSNQPQHF
v_gene: TRBV19; j_gene: TRBJ2-1; abundance: -; d_gene: TRBD2; CDR3nt: TGTGCCAGTAGTGTGGGTAGCGGGAGGTTAACCCACAATGAGCAGTTCTTC; CDR3aa: CASSVGSGRLTHNEQFF
v_gene: TRBV18; j_gene: TRBJ1-2; abundance: -; d_gene: -; CDR3nt: TGTGCCAGCTCACCGTTACCAGGGGAAGACTATGGCTACACCTTC; CDR3aa: CASSPLPGEDYGYTF
v_gene: TRBV24-1; j_gene: TRBJ2-1; abundance: -; d_gene: -; CDR3nt: TGTGCCACCAAGGGGCAGTACAATGAGCAGTTCTTC; CDR3aa: CATKGQYNEQFF
v_gene: TRBV20-1; j_gene: TRBJ2-2; abundance: -; d_gene: -; CDR3nt: TGCAGTGCTACCATTACAGGGACCGGGGAGCTGTTTTTT; CDR3aa: CSATITGTGELFF
v_gene: TRBV18; j_gene: TRBJ2-1; abundance: -; d_gene: -; CDR3nt: TGTGCCAGCTCAGACCTTTGGCGTACCTACAATGAGCAGTTCTTC; CDR3aa: CASSDLWRTYNEQFF